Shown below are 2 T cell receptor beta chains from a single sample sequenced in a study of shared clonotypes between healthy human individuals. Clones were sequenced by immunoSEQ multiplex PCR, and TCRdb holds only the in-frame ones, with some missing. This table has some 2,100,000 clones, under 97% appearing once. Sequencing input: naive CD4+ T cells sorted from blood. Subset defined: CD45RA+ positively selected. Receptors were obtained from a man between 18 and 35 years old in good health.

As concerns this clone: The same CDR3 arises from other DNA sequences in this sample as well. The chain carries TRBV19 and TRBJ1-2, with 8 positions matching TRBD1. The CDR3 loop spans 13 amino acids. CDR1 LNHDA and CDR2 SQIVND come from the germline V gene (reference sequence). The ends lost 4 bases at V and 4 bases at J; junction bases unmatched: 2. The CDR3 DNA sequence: TGTGCCAGTAGTAGACAGGGGCTCTATGGCTACACCTTC. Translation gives CASSRQGLYGYTF.

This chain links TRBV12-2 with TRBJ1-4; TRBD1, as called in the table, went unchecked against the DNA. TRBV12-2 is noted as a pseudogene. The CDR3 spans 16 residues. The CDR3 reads CASRLALQGPNEKLFF. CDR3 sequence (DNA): TGTGCAAGTCGCTTAGCCTTACAGGGCCCTAATGAAAAACTGTTTTTT.